This entry describes one T cell receptor beta chain. Researchers made TCR beta libraries by using iRepertoire HTBI primers and running Arm-PCR on CDR3 regions. One entry per CDR3 protein results from TCRdb running MiXCR on the multiplex PCR reads. The sample holds approximately 350,000 distinct CDR3 sequences, approximately 12% seen once. This entry belongs to a study of regulatory T cells in long-lasting Graves disease. Germline values: CDR1 MGHRA, CDR2 YSYEKL. The CDR3 sequence is 15 residues long. The V end lost 3 bases, the J end lost 3 bases, and 12 bases lay between the germline ends. Described time point: newly diagnosed GD, antithyroid drugs for less than 3 months. RNA extracted from PBMCs served as the sequencing template. Graves' disease diagnosis used American Thyroid Association guidelines. These data were also filed under a second study, of T cells in Graves' hyperthyroidism and ophthalmopathy.

The chain employs TRBV4-1 and TRBJ1-5; D unresolved. This TCR derives from a woman aged 18-29 years with Graves disease. The sequences come from peripheral blood mononuclear cells (PBMCs), collected at new diagnosis, from a patient treated with antithyroid drugs. For the CDR3, the DNA is TGCGCCAGCAGCCAGTCGAACCAGGACAATCAGCCCCAGCATTTT. Amino acid sequence: CASSQSNQDNQPQHF.